One sample yielded the 13 T cell receptor beta chains listed below, sequenced in a study of blood T cells in healthy people across ages. The second PCR ran about 6 to 12 cycles with a sample-barcoded 5' primer and J-beta primers. TCRdb used MiXCR to reprocess the 5' RACE reads, holding one entry per CDR3 protein. The table shows approximately 940,000 distinct CDR3 sequences, with about 48% occurring only once. Sequenced material: blood. Receptors originate from a young man in good health.

The rearrangement uses TRBV4-1 and TRBJ2-7; tentative D call: TRBD1 (6 bases). The CDR3 sequence is 18 residues long. V was pared by 1 base and J by 7 bases, with 26 bases between. Germline loops: CDR1 MGHRA, CDR2 YSYEKL. CDR3 amino acids: CASSQGFRGAGRADEQYF. The CDR3 DNA reads as TGCGCCAGCAGCCAAGGCTTCAGGGGCGCAGGACGCGCCGATGAGCAGTACTTC.

The genes are TRBV28 and TRBJ2-3; D not resolved. Trimming shortened V by 1 base and J by 4 bases, and 15 bases separated the two germline ends. The CDR3 sequence is 16 residues long. The germline V gene has CDR1 MDHEN and CDR2 SYDVKM. The DNA for the CDR3 is TGTGCCAGCAGTTTATCCCGGTCCCGCGTCGCAGATACGCAGTATTTT. Its translation: CASSLSRSRVADTQYF.

The chain is built from TRBV27 and TRBJ1-2, with a weak D call TRBD1 (6 bases). The V and J ends lost 2 bases and 8 bases respectively, with 18 bases between them. This CDR3 region has 15 residues. Germline CDR1 MNHEY, CDR2 SMNVEV (reference sequence). CDR3 sequence reads: CASSLRGASGEGYTF. Written as DNA, the CDR3 is TGTGCCAGCAGTTTAAGGGGGGCGTCGGGGGAGGGCTACACCTTC.

This clonotype appeared a few times. CDR3 nucleotides: TGTGCCAGCAGTTCAGACAGGGTCTTAACCAAAAACATTCAGTACTTC. It yields the protein CASSSDRVLTKNIQYF. The chain has TRBV6-5 and TRBJ2-4, with 7 positions matching TRBD1. Germline trimming cut 4 bases from V and 2 bases from J; bases unmatched to any gene: 8. Germline V lookup: CDR1 MNHEY, CDR2 SVGAGI. CDR3 length: 16 residues.

With respect to this clonotype: The junction shows a germline mismatch at one end, possibly a read error. The rearrangement links TRBV6-5 to TRBJ1-4; D perhaps matches TRBD1 (5 bases). Germline CDR1 reads MNHEY; CDR2 reads SVGAGI. CDR3 length: 14 residues. This CDR3 is CASSYGDSMERLFF. The CDR3 region has the DNA TGTGCCAGCAGTTACGGCGACAGTATGGAAAGACTGTTTTTT.

The V call is TRBV20-1, the J call TRBJ2-5, with TRBD2 matching 11 bases. V shed 3 bases and J 7 bases; nucleotides not matched to a gene: 10. This CDR3 has 15 residues. The germline CDR1 and CDR2 sequences are DFQATT and SNEGSKA (reference sequence). For the CDR3, the DNA is TGCAGTGCTAGGACTAGCGGGGTGTCTTCGGGGACCCAGTACTTC. Its protein is CSARTSGVSSGTQYF.

The rearrangement joins TRBV5-6 to TRBJ1-5; 8 bases map to TRBD1. Germline V gene data show CDR1 as SGHDT and CDR2 as YYEEEE. This CDR3 is 15 amino acids long. Unmatched junction bases numbered 6, after V lost 0 bases and J lost 7 bases. The CDR3 bases are TGTGCCAGCAGCTTGGGGACAGGGATGGGGCAGCCCCAGCATTTT. It yields the protein CASSLGTGMGQPQHF.

The chain recombines TRBV15 with TRBJ2-4; TRBD2 matches 7 bases. The germline gives CDR1 LNHNV, CDR2 YYDKDF (reference sequence). J gave up 7 bases and V 5 bases, and 8 bases lay outside the gene matches. CDR3 length: 14 residues. The CDR3 region has the DNA TGTGCCACCAGCGGGACCAGCGGGACCAACATTCAGTACTTC. This codes for CATSGTSGTNIQYF.

The chain carries TRBV7-9 and TRBJ2-7, with TRBD1 identical over 7 bases. V lost 4 bases and J lost 5; bases outside the gene matches: 5. The germline V gene has CDR1 SEHNR and CDR2 FQNEAQ (reference sequence). This CDR3 spans 13 amino acids. The CDR3 sequence: CASSSRGIDEQYF. CDR3 sequence (DNA): TGTGCCAGCAGCTCCAGGGGGATCGACGAGCAGTACTTC.

The chain combines TRBV3-1 with TRBJ1-2, with 7 positions matching TRBD1. This CDR3 contains 14 residues. CDR1 and CDR2 from the germline V gene are LGHDT and YNNKEL (reference sequence). Trimming removed 3 bases from V and 4 bases from J; junction bases left unmatched: 5. The CDR3 reads CASSQETGIYGYTF. The CDR3 coding sequence is TGTGCCAGCAGCCAGGAGACAGGGATCTATGGCTACACCTTC.

CDR3 nucleotides: TGTGCCATCAGCAAGACTAGCGGGGGGGACCTACAAGAGACCCAGTACTTC. Translated: CAISKTSGGDLQETQYF. The rearrangement joins TRBV10-3 to TRBJ2-5; 14 nucleotides match TRBD2. There are 17 residues in the CDR3. Germline V gene data show CDR1 as ENHRY and CDR2 as SYGVKD. The V and J ends lost 6 bases and 2 bases, in that order; junction bases with no gene match: 8.

CDR3 residues: CASSQDVRAGSFADTQYF. The CDR3 bases are TGCGCCAGCAGCCAAGATGTAAGGGCAGGGAGTTTCGCAGATACGCAGTATTTT. This chain joins TRBV4-3 and TRBJ2-3; D possibly matches TRBD1 or TRBD2 (5 bases each). Germline CDR1 reads LGHNA; CDR2 reads YSLEER. The V gene lost 0 bases and the J gene lost 4 bases, with 20 bases spanning the gap. CDR3 length: 18 amino acids.

This sequence joins TRBV30 and TRBJ1-1, with 11 bases identical to TRBD1. Per the germline V gene, CDR1 is GTSNPN and CDR2 is SVGIG (reference sequence). With 3 bases clipped from V and 4 bases from J, the junction kept 10 bases outside the gene matches. The CDR3 is made up of 16 amino acids. The CDR3 sequence: CAWSRPGQGVGTEAFF. CDR3 nucleotides: TGTGCCTGGAGCCGACCGGGACAGGGGGTTGGCACTGAAGCTTTCTTT. Complete variable domain (other parts from reference TRBV30 and TRBJ1-1): SQTIHQWPATLVQPVGSPLSLECTVEGTSNPNLYWYRQAAGRGLQLLFYSVGIGQISSEVPQNLSASRPQDRQFILSSKKLLLSDSGFYLCAWSRPGQGVGTEAFFGQGTRLTVV.